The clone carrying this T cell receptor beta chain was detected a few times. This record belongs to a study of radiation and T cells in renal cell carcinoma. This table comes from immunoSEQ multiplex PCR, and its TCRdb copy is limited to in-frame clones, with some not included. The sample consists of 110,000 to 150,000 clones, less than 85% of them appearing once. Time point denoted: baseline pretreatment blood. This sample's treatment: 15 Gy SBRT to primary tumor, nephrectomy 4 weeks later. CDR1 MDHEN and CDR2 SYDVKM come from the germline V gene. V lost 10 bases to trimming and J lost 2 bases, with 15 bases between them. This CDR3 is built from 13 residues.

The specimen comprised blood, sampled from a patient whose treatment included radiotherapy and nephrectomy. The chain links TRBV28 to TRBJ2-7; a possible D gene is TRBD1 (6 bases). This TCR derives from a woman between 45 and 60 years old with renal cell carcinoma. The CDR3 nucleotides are TGTGCCACCATTACCCGGGACACCTACGAGCAGTACTTC. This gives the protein CATITRDTYEQYF.